These 32 T cell receptor beta chains were sequenced from one sample in a study. TCRdb re-derived calls from the RT-PCR reads in MiXCR, one entry per CDR3 protein. The sample has more than 550,000 distinct CDR3 sequences, over 12% seen once. Sequencing was carried out using memory CD4+ T cells from blood. The receptors here all came from a female donor in good health, serving as a healthy control.

The table lists this clonotype with a few counts. The chain employs TRBV12-3 or TRBV12-4 and TRBJ2-7, with 10 bases identical to TRBD2. V gave up 5 bases and J gave up 7 bases; unmatched junction bases: 5. CDR3 length equals 13 residues. DNA of the CDR3: TGTGCCAGCAGTCCACAACTAGCGGGAGAGCAGTACTTC. It yields the protein CASSPQLAGEQYF.

The chain combines TRBV29-1 with TRBJ2-2; weak D call: TRBD1 (5 bases). There are 15 residues in the CDR3. Germline V gene data show CDR1 as SQVTM and CDR2 as ANQGSEA. The V and J ends lost 0 bases and 6 bases respectively, with 14 bases between them. The DNA for the CDR3 is TGCAGCGTTGAAGATCACAGGTGCATCGCCGGGGAGCTGTTTTTT. Its protein product is CSVEDHRCIAGELFF.

The sample holds a few counts of this clonotype. J is TRBJ1-1 and V is TRBV30; D not resolved. From germline, CDR1 is GTSNPN and CDR2 SVGIG (reference sequence). Trimming removed 0 bases from V and 10 bases from J, with 15 bases in between. The CDR3 is made up of 13 amino acids. CDR3 in amino acids: CAWSVLATSGAFF. For the CDR3, the DNA is TGTGCCTGGAGTGTATTGGCGACAAGCGGAGCTTTCTTT.

This clonotype occurred many times. The chain has TRBV29-1 and TRBJ2-1; 9 bases map to TRBD1. Germline CDR1 SQVTM, CDR2 ANQGSEA. The CDR3 spans 12 residues. After removal of 7 bases from V and 6 bases from J, the junction contained 4 bases not matched to a gene. CDR3 sequence: CSGGQGSNEQFF. CDR3 bases: TGCAGCGGAGGACAGGGGAGCAATGAGCAGTTCTTC.

The rearrangement links TRBV4-3 to TRBJ2-2; D call uncertain. Germline CDR1 LGHNA, CDR2 YSLEER. V gave up 5 bases and J gave up 8 bases, with 12 bases separating them. This CDR3 comprises 13 residues. The CDR3 sequence is CASSLHFGGELFF. The DNA of the CDR3 is TGCGCCAGCAGCTTGCATTTCGGTGGGGAGCTGTTTTTT.

Ten or more counts support this clonotype. The V and J genes are TRBV6-5 and TRBJ2-3; D uncertain. Germline values: CDR1 MNHEY, CDR2 SVGAGI. This CDR3 is 14 amino acids long. V was pared by 0 bases and J by 2 bases, with 6 bases between. The CDR3 spells CASSYSSSTDTQYF. The CDR3 coding sequence is TGTGCCAGCAGTTACTCGAGTTCCACAGATACGCAGTATTTT.

This sequence joins TRBV5-1 and TRBJ2-7, with TRBD1 as a possible D gene (6 bases). Germline V lookup: CDR1 SGHRS, CDR2 YFSETQ. There are 14 residues in the CDR3. Trimming took 4 bases from V and 1 from J, leaving 12 bases between them. The CDR3 is CASSPGARSYEQYF. For the CDR3, the DNA is TGCGCCAGCAGCCCAGGGGCCCGGTCCTACGAGCAGTACTTC. The full variable domain, rest sourced from reference TRBV5-1 and TRBJ2-7, is KAGVTQTPRYLIKTRGQQVTLSCSPISGHRSVSWYQQTPGQGLQFLFEYFSETQRNKGNFPGRFSGRQFSNSRSEMNVSTLELGDSALYLCASSPGARSYEQYFGPGTRLTVT.

This clonotype came up many times. The rearrangement uses TRBV29-1 and TRBJ1-2; 7 positions match TRBD1. The V segment lost 4 bases and the J segment 2 bases; nucleotides outside the gene matches: 4. The germline V gene has CDR1 SQVTM and CDR2 ANQGSEA. The CDR3 loop spans 13 amino acids. The CDR3 bases are TGCAGCGTTGCGGCACAGGGGAACTATGGCTACACCTTC. The encoded protein is CSVAAQGNYGYTF.

In this sample, this clonotype turned up a few times. The chain employs TRBV27 and TRBJ1-5; D possibly corresponds to TRBD1 (6 bases). V was shortened by 0 bases and J by 4 bases, with 10 bases between the two germline ends. The CDR3 runs 15 residues. The germline V gene encodes CDR1 MNHEY and CDR2 SMNVEV (reference sequence). CDR3 protein: CASSLSGTWNQPQHF. In DNA, the CDR3 is TGTGCCAGCAGTTTATCCGGGACATGGAATCAGCCCCAGCATTTT.

This clonotype was detected many times. The chain uses TRBV7-2 and TRBJ1-5; no definite D call. The CDR3 totals 13 residues. Trimming stripped 5 bases from V and 5 bases from J, with 10 bases between. Looked up from germline, CDR1 is SGHTA and CDR2 is FQGNSA. CDR3 nucleotides: TGTGCCAGCAGCACAATCCAGGATCAGCCCCAGCATTTT. This encodes CASSTIQDQPQHF.

This rearrangement joins TRBV5-1 to TRBJ2-2; TRBD2 aligns across 7 bases. This CDR3 is 14 amino acids long. The germline gives CDR1 SGHRS, CDR2 YFSETQ. Trimming removed 6 bases from V and 4 bases from J; junction bases left unmatched: 6. The CDR3 DNA reads TGCGCCAGCACCGGGGAGGGGCTCACCGGGGAGCTGTTTTTT. It translates to CASTGEGLTGELFF.

This clonotype was counted ten times or more. The CDR3 nucleotides read TGTGCCAGCAGTTACTTTGCTGGGACTAGCGGGAGAGGGGATGAGCAGTTCTTC. Its translation is CASSYFAGTSGRGDEQFF. This chain uses TRBV6-6 with TRBJ2-1, with 14 bases identical to TRBD2. Per the germline V gene, CDR1 is MNHNY and CDR2 is SVGAGI (reference sequence). Trimming took 1 base from V and 8 from J; bases not matched to a gene: 10. The CDR3 runs to 18 residues.

This clonotype was seen a few times. The J gene is TRBJ1-5, the V gene TRBV5-1, with D unclear. V lost 2 bases and J 5 bases, leaving 11 bases between the germline ends. CDR1 and CDR2 from the germline V gene are SGHRS and YFSETQ. The CDR3 consists of 14 residues. The CDR3 DNA reads TGCGCCAGCAGCTTCGGGGATTCCGATCAGCCCCAGCATTTT. Translation gives CASSFGDSDQPQHF. Full variable domain (rest looked up from reference TRBV5-1 and TRBJ1-5): KAGVTQTPRYLIKTRGQQVTLSCSPISGHRSVSWYQQTPGQGLQFLFEYFSETQRNKGNFPGRFSGRQFSNSRSEMNVSTLELGDSALYLCASSFGDSDQPQHFGDGTRLSIL.

This chain uses TRBV6-1 with TRBJ1-1, with D uncertain. CDR3 size: 15 residues. Trimming pared 8 bases from V and 3 bases from J, leaving 19 bases between. The germline gives CDR1 MNHNS, CDR2 SASEGT. CDR3 in amino acids: CASRPGSRLDTEAFF. The DNA for the CDR3 is TGTGCCAGCCGGCCCGGGAGTCGTCTCGACACTGAAGCTTTCTTT.

This clonotype was detected a few times. V and J are TRBV3-1 and TRBJ1-3; no reliable D call. With 6 bases removed from V and 2 bases from J, the gap between germline ends came to 11 bases. This CDR3 comprises 14 residues. Per the germline V gene, CDR1 is LGHDT and CDR2 is YNNKEL (reference sequence). CDR3 in amino acids: CASSRSEAGNTIYF. DNA for the CDR3: TGTGCCAGCAGTAGGTCTGAGGCTGGAAACACCATATATTTT.

The chain is built from TRBV28 and TRBJ2-1; TRBD2 might be the D (6 bases). The CDR3 runs to 14 residues. The V and J ends lost 7 bases and 7 bases respectively, with 17 bases between them. Germline CDR1 MDHEN, CDR2 SYDVKM. CDR3 DNA sequence: TGTGCCAGCATCTTACCGGGAGTGGGGAATGAGCAGTTCTTC. Its protein product is CASILPGVGNEQFF.

The chain carries TRBV5-1 and TRBJ1-1; D remains unclear. The CDR3 is 14 amino acids. Germline CDR1 and CDR2: SGHRS and YFSETQ. Trimming stripped 0 bases from V and 5 bases from J, with 11 bases between. The CDR3 region is CASSLAGSWTEAFF. The CDR3 DNA reads as TGCGCCAGCAGCTTGGCCGGGAGTTGGACTGAAGCTTTCTTT.

A few counts support this clonotype. This chain uses TRBV2 with TRBJ1-1, with a tentative D call TRBD1 (6 bases). Germline V gene data show CDR1 as SNHLY and CDR2 as FYNNEI. The CDR3 is 14 residues long. Trimming took off 3 bases at V and 5 bases at J, with 13 bases between the two ends. CDR3 protein: CASSDWTVGTEAFF. For the CDR3, the DNA is TGTGCCAGCAGTGATTGGACAGTTGGGACTGAAGCTTTCTTT.

The chain combines TRBV3-1 with TRBJ2-7; D ambiguous. V lost 5 bases, J lost 2 bases, and 16 bases lay in between. Germline CDR1 reads LGHDT; CDR2 reads YNNKEL (reference sequence). The CDR3 is 15 amino acids. The CDR3 sequence: CASSAKGRFTYEQYF. CDR3 nucleotides: TGTGCCAGCAGCGCGAAGGGTCGATTCACCTACGAGCAGTACTTC.

In this sample, this clonotype turned up a few times. This chain uses TRBV5-5 with TRBJ2-3; D is perhaps TRBD2 (6 bases). The germline V gene encodes CDR1 SGHKS and CDR2 YYEKEE (reference sequence). The CDR3 is 16 residues long. Trimming removed 0 bases at V and 1 base at J, with 12 bases between. CDR3 in DNA: TGTGCCAGCAGCTTGGGGTCGTGGGGGGGCACAGATACGCAGTATTTT. This translates into CASSLGSWGGTDTQYF.

In its sample, this clonotype was seen a few times. This chain's CDR3 is CASSLTSGINNEQFF. CDR3 in DNA: TGTGCCAGCAGCTTAACTAGCGGGATAAACAATGAGCAGTTCTTC. The chain couples TRBV12-3 or TRBV12-4 to TRBJ2-1; 10 nucleotides agree with TRBD2. Trimming cost V 6 bases and J 5 bases; bases outside gene matches: 7. The CDR3 is 15 amino acids.

The chain joins TRBV20-1 to TRBJ2-4, with TRBD1 identical over 9 bases. There are 16 residues in the CDR3. After removal of 5 bases from V and 1 base from J, the junction contained 9 bases not matched to a gene. CDR1 DFQATT and CDR2 SNEGSKA come from the germline V gene (reference sequence). The CDR3 here is CSALHPGQGAKNIQYF. DNA of the CDR3: TGCAGTGCTTTACACCCCGGACAGGGGGCCAAAAACATTCAGTACTTC.

In this sample, this clonotype turned up a few times. This chain joins TRBV4-1 and TRBJ2-3, with 7 bases identical to TRBD2. Germline CDR1 reads MGHRA; CDR2 reads YSYEKL. The CDR3 loop spans 16 amino acids. The J segment lost 0 bases and the V segment lost 6 bases, leaving 9 bases of the junction unmatched. This CDR3 reads CASRDSGGSSTDTQYF. The CDR3 nucleotides are TGCGCCAGCAGGGACTCGGGGGGTAGCAGCACAGATACGCAGTATTTT.

The chain couples TRBV27 to TRBJ1-2; TRBD1 matches 8 bases. The CDR3 extends over 16 amino acids. Germline CDR1 reads MNHEY; CDR2 reads SMNVEV (reference sequence). The ends lost 7 bases at V and 4 bases at J; junction bases unmatched: 14. In DNA, the CDR3 is TGTGCCAGCAAAGTCCACGGACAGGGAGATTTCTATGGCTACACCTTC. Its protein is CASKVHGQGDFYGYTF.

The chain is built from TRBV13 and TRBJ1-5, with D possibly matching TRBD1 (5 bases). With 5 bases removed from V and 4 bases from J, the gap between germline ends came to 21 bases. Germline loops: CDR1 PRHDT, CDR2 FYEKMQ (reference sequence). This CDR3 region has 17 residues. CDR3 nucleotide sequence: TGTGCCAGCAGCCCCACTCAGGGTCCCTACAAGAATCAGCCCCAGCATTTT. This encodes CASSPTQGPYKNQPQHF.

In its sample, this clonotype was seen once. The chain employs TRBV9 and TRBJ1-3; D may be TRBD1 (6 bases). V was pared by 4 bases and J by 4 bases, with 15 bases between. Germline V gene sequence: CDR1 SGDLS, CDR2 YYNGEE. This CDR3 spans 15 amino acids. CDR3 sequence (DNA): TGTGCCAGCAGCCTCAGGGGCTTAAGAGGAAACACCATATATTTT. This translates into CASSLRGLRGNTIYF.

This clonotype was recorded at least ten times. The chain recombines TRBV7-9 with TRBJ1-1; TRBD1 agrees at 10 bases. Germline V lookup: CDR1 SEHNR, CDR2 FQNEAQ (reference sequence). The length of the CDR3 is 14 residues. V shed 3 bases, J shed 7 bases, and the junction held 5 bases outside the gene matches. The CDR3 spells CASSLTGGEDEAFF. Here the CDR3 DNA reads TGTGCCAGCAGCTTGACAGGGGGCGAAGATGAAGCTTTCTTT.

This clonotype has just a few counts. The chain is built from TRBV5-1 and TRBJ2-5, with 8 nucleotides matching TRBD1. Germline assignment: CDR1 SGHRS and CDR2 YFSETQ. J lost 4 bases, V lost 3 bases, and 8 bases had no gene match. CDR3 length equals 15 residues. CDR3 residues: CASSWGTGGPETQYF. The CDR3 nucleotides are TGCGCCAGCAGCTGGGGAACAGGGGGACCAGAGACCCAGTACTTC.

This clonotype was seen a handful of times. The CDR3 sequence: CASSGGVNTGELFF. The CDR3 DNA reads as TGTGCCAGCAGTGGGGGGGTGAACACCGGGGAGCTGTTTTTT. This chain connects TRBV12-3 or TRBV12-4 to TRBJ2-2, with 7 bases matching TRBD2. The CDR3 has 14 amino acids. V shed 5 bases and J 1 base; nucleotides not matched to a gene: 1.

This clonotype was counted a few times. The chain combines TRBV11-1 with TRBJ2-2; maybe TRBD1 (5 bases). Trimming removed 8 bases at V and 5 bases at J, with 12 bases between. Germline V gives CDR1 SGHAT, CDR2 FQDESV (reference sequence). This CDR3 spans 13 amino acids. The CDR3 sequence is CASGREGTGELFF. The CDR3 DNA follows: TGTGCCAGCGGCAGGGAAGGGACCGGGGAGCTGTTTTTT.

The V call is TRBV28, the J call TRBJ2-5, with 9 bases aligning to TRBD2. J gave up 2 bases and V 5 bases, and 6 bases lay outside the gene matches. CDR1 and CDR2 from the germline V gene are MDHEN and SYDVKM. The CDR3 contains 15 residues. The CDR3 DNA follows: TGTGCCAGCAGTCCGTCCCTAGCGGGACAAGAGACCCAGTACTTC. This encodes CASSPSLAGQETQYF.

This clonotype was seen just once. CDR3 in amino acids: CATSDSGPDNSPLHF. The CDR3 region has the DNA TGTGCCACCAGTGATTCCGGGCCGGACAATTCACCCCTCCACTTT. The chain is built from TRBV24-1 and TRBJ1-6; D gene uncertain. The CDR3 contains 15 residues. V lost 2 bases and J lost 7, with 11 bases in between. Germline CDR1 is KGHDR and CDR2 is SFDVKD.